The 24 T cell receptor beta chains given below trace back to one sample, sequenced in a study of blood T cells in healthy people across ages. With a J-beta primer mix and a sample-barcoded 5' primer, a second PCR ran 7 to 11 cycles. A single record per CDR3 protein comes from TCRdb applying MiXCR to the 5' RACE reads. The sample lists over 550,000 distinct CDR3 sequences, approximately 30% occurring once. Sequenced material: blood. The receptors come from a woman aged 80 or over in good health.

The chain is built from TRBV20-1 and TRBJ1-2; TRBD1 matches 7 bases. Germline V gives CDR1 DFQATT, CDR2 SNEGSKA (reference sequence). CDR3 length: 13 amino acids. V lost 0 bases to trimming and J lost 7 bases; unmatched junction nucleotides: 5. The CDR3 DNA sequence: TGCAGTGCTAGAGATGAGACAGGGTTTGGCTACACCTTC. Protein sequence: CSARDETGFGYTF.

A word on this clonotype: The DNA is left out, because the CDR3 cannot be placed on it with certainty; the CDR3 is given as TCRdb lists it. This rearrangement joins TRBV21-1 to TRBJ2-7; no DNA check was done on the table's D call, TRBD1. TRBV21-1 is a recognized pseudogene. From its first to its last residue, the CDR3 has 16 amino acids. CDR3 protein: CTSSKWGQGATYEQYF.

V usage is TRBV20-1 and J usage is TRBJ1-1; no clear D gene. The CDR3 runs 13 residues. Germline V gene data show CDR1 as DFQATT and CDR2 as SNEGSKA (reference sequence). V lost 5 bases and J 6 bases, leaving 16 bases between the germline ends. CDR3 in amino acids: CSAYRTKGAEAFF. The CDR3, as DNA: TGCAGTGCTTATCGGACGAAAGGCGCTGAAGCTTTCTTT.

This clonotype appeared many times. The chain has TRBV27 and TRBJ2-5; D gene ambiguous. Trimming took 3 bases from V and 0 from J, leaving 8 bases between them. Germline CDR1 and CDR2: MNHEY and SMNVEV (reference sequence). The CDR3 covers 14 residues. This chain's CDR3 is CASSFLGYQETQYF. The DNA of the CDR3 is TGTGCCAGCAGTTTTCTTGGGTACCAAGAGACCCAGTACTTC.

The chain carries TRBV2 and TRBJ1-6; possible D gene TRBD1, 6 bases. V was clipped by 5 bases and J by 0 bases, with 11 bases between them. Per the germline V gene, CDR1 is SNHLY and CDR2 is FYNNEI. The CDR3 has 16 residues. For the CDR3, the DNA is TGTGCCAGCAGTTATGAAGGGGGCTCCTATAATTCACCCCTCCACTTT. Amino acid sequence: CASSYEGGSYNSPLHF.

This clonotype was picked up a small number of times. Given a much more abundant clone one base away, this may be a read error. The chain carries TRBV7-2 and TRBJ2-2; D gene unclear. CDR1 and CDR2 from the germline V gene are SGHTA and FQGNSA. V was pared by 2 bases and J by 6 bases, with 4 bases between. There are 12 residues in the CDR3. CDR3 residues: CASSLNPGELFF. CDR3 nucleotide sequence: TGTGCCAGCAGCTTAAACCCCGGGGAGCTGTTTTTT.

This chain connects TRBV12-3 or TRBV12-4 to TRBJ2-1, with D possibly being TRBD1 (6 bases). V lost 7 bases and J lost 10, with 23 bases in between. The CDR3 is 15 amino acids. CDR3 protein: CASTLGSGVVGEQFF. The CDR3 nucleotides are TGTGCCAGCACCTTAGGGTCAGGGGTGGTTGGCGAGCAGTTCTTC.

At least ten counts were recorded for this clonotype. As DNA, the CDR3 is TGTGCCAGCAGTTTCACCGGGACTCATCACTATGGCTACACCTTC. As protein: CASSFTGTHHYGYTF. V is TRBV6-5 and J is TRBJ1-2; a possible D gene is TRBD1 (5 bases). CDR3 length equals 15 residues. V was shortened by 4 bases and J by 3 bases, with 15 bases between the two germline ends. In germline, CDR1 is MNHEY, CDR2 SVGAGI.

This clonotype was seen ten or more times. The genes are TRBV20-1 and TRBJ2-5; D unresolved. Trimming removed 6 bases at V and 1 base at J, with 9 bases between. This CDR3 contains 12 residues. The germline CDR1 and CDR2 sequences are DFQATT and SNEGSKA (reference sequence). CDR3 in DNA: TGCAGTGCCCTACCGTTCCAAGAGACCCAGTACTTC. Protein product: CSALPFQETQYF.

This clonotype was detected ten times or more. This chain connects TRBV24-1 to TRBJ2-3, with 12 bases identical to TRBD2. V lost 4 bases to trimming and J lost 2 bases; unmatched junction nucleotides: 9. The CDR3 sequence is 18 residues long. Germline CDR1 is KGHDR and CDR2 is SFDVKD. The CDR3 DNA reads TGTGCCACCAGTGAGCCCACTAGCGGGGGGTCAATCACAGATACGCAGTATTTT. As protein: CATSEPTSGGSITDTQYF.

There are many counts of this clonotype. The chain carries TRBV5-4 and TRBJ1-1, with a weak D call TRBD1 (5 bases). The CDR3 loop spans 15 amino acids. The V and J ends lost 3 bases and 3 bases respectively, with 15 bases between them. Germline V gives CDR1 SGHNT, CDR2 YYREEE (reference sequence). Written as DNA, the CDR3 is TGTGCCAGCAGCTCGCCAGGGAGTTATTACACTGAAGCTTTCTTT. Amino acids: CASSSPGSYYTEAFF.

This clonotype was detected ten times or more. The rearrangement joins TRBV20-1 to TRBJ2-5; 7 bases fit TRBD2. V shed 0 bases and J 7 bases; nucleotides not matched to a gene: 11. The CDR3 is 15 residues long. Germline CDR1 DFQATT, CDR2 SNEGSKA (reference sequence). The CDR3 DNA reads as TGCAGTGCTAGAGATGAGATAGCGGGTTCAGGGACCCAGTACTTC. This sequence encodes CSARDEIAGSGTQYF.

A remark on this clonotype: This could be a read error, since a much larger clone is one nucleotide away. This chain links TRBV4-2 with TRBJ2-5, with 12 bases that match TRBD2. CDR1 LGHNA and CDR2 YNFKEQ come from the germline V gene. The CDR3 length is 17 residues. CDR3 amino acids: CANSQDRLAGGPETQYF. Written as DNA, the CDR3 is TGTGCCAACAGCCAAGATCGGCTAGCGGGGGGGCCGGAGACCCAGTACTTC.

Here the CDR3 reads CASSPPWSGGAGGEQFF. The CDR3 DNA reads as TGTGCCAGCAGTCCCCCATGGAGCGGGGGGGCCGGGGGTGAGCAGTTCTTC. The chain links TRBV12-3 or TRBV12-4 to TRBJ2-1; 10 bases are shared with TRBD2. The CDR3 runs to 17 residues. V trimming: 5 bases; J trimming: 9 bases; junction bases outside the gene matches: 16.

This clonotype was counted ten times or more. Since a much larger clone is just one base distant, this may be a read error. The chain couples TRBV12-3 or TRBV12-4 to TRBJ2-2, with TRBD1 matching 10 bases. The CDR3 is made up of 16 amino acids. The DNA of the CDR3 is TGTGCCAGCAGTTTGGATTCGGGACAGGGGTCCGGGGAGCGGTTTTTT. Translation: CASSLDSGQGSGERFF.

The rearrangement joins TRBV5-4 to TRBJ2-7; TRBD2 matches 8 bases. The assigned J gene may be wrong: the sequence end matches TRBJ2-5 better. Germline-derived CDR1 and CDR2 are SGHNT and YYREEE (reference sequence). The CDR3 is 17 residues long. Written as DNA, the CDR3 is TGTGCCAGCAGCTTGGGGACTGGCGGGGGGACGGAGGAGACCCAGTACTTC. Encoded protein: CASSLGTGGGTEETQYF.

This clonotype was detected many times. The gene calls are TRBV6-5 and TRBJ1-6, with a possible D match to TRBD1 (6 bases). Looked up from germline, CDR1 is MNHEY and CDR2 is SVGAGI. V dropped 7 bases and J dropped 9 bases, with 10 bases sitting between them. The length of the CDR3 is 12 residues. In DNA form, the CDR3 reads TGTGCCAGCACCCGAGGGGGTTCACCCCTCCACTTT. It is translated as CASTRGGSPLHF.

Comment on this clonotype: Mismatch with germline at one junction end may stem from a read error. The rearrangement joins TRBV15 to TRBJ2-7, with 9 bases matching TRBD1. The CDR3 spans 16 residues. Germline CDR1 and CDR2: LNHNV and YYDKDF (reference sequence). This CDR3 is CATSRSGGQGAYEQDF. DNA for the CDR3: TGCGCCACCAGCAGATCCGGGGGACAGGGAGCCTACGAGCAGGACTTC.

This clonotype was seen at least ten times. This chain connects TRBV7-2 to TRBJ1-2; D unclear. The length of the CDR3 is 13 residues. The germline V gene has CDR1 SGHTA and CDR2 FQGNSA. Trimming cost V 1 base and J 7 bases, with 10 bases left between them. The CDR3 nucleotides are TGTGCCAGCAGCTTAGATTCCCGGGTTGGCTACACCTTC. Protein sequence: CASSLDSRVGYTF.

At least ten counts were recorded for this clonotype. This rearrangement joins TRBV4-2 to TRBJ1-6, with unresolved D. With 3 bases removed from V and 8 bases from J, the gap between germline ends came to 5 bases. The CDR3 totals 12 residues. Germline-derived CDR1 and CDR2 are LGHNA and YNFKEQ. The CDR3 region has the DNA TGTGCCAGCAGCCAGGTGGATTCACCCCTCCACTTT. Its translation is CASSQVDSPLHF.

As for this clonotype: This may be a read error, as it is one base from a much larger clone. The chain combines TRBV20-1 with TRBJ2-1; D is uncertain. Germline V CDR1 and CDR2: DFQATT, SNEGSKA (reference sequence). Trimming took 2 bases from V and 10 from J, leaving 15 bases between them. The CDR3 spans 13 residues. CDR3 sequence reads: CSARPRVGDEQFF. The CDR3 DNA reads as TGCAGTGCTAGACCTCGGGTTGGCGACGAGCAGTTCTTC.

This clonotype has a count of ten or more. This chain connects TRBV3-1 to TRBJ2-7; 7 bases fit TRBD1. This CDR3 spans 17 amino acids. Trimming cost V 1 base and J 3 bases; bases outside gene matches: 12. Germline V lookup: CDR1 LGHDT, CDR2 YNNKEL (reference sequence). The CDR3 bases are TGTGCCAGCAGCCAAGGGGACAGCTTTCTATTGAGCTACGAGCAGTACTTC. Translation gives CASSQGDSFLLSYEQYF.

This clonotype was seen many times. The CDR3 sequence is CASRQGRENTEAFF. CDR3 nucleotide sequence: TGTGCCAGCAGGCAAGGGCGCGAAAACACTGAAGCTTTCTTT. The genes are TRBV6-1 and TRBJ1-1; no firm D call. The length of the CDR3 is 14 residues. Germline assignment: CDR1 MNHNS and CDR2 SASEGT. V gave up 6 bases and J gave up 2 bases, with 13 bases separating them.

This clonotype was seen ten or more times. The V and J genes are TRBV15 and TRBJ1-2; TRBD1 might be the D (5 bases). The germline V gene has CDR1 LNHNV and CDR2 YYDKDF (reference sequence). This CDR3 region has 12 residues. Trimming took off 1 base at V and 7 bases at J, with 7 bases between the two ends. The CDR3 loop reads CATSRGQTGYTF. The CDR3 region has the DNA TGTGCCACCAGCAGAGGACAGACTGGCTACACCTTC. The full variable domain, rest sourced from reference TRBV15 and TRBJ1-2, is DAMVIQNPRYQVTQFGKPVTLSCSQTLNHNVMYWYQQKSSQAPKLLFHYYDKDFNNEADTPDNFQSRRPNTSFCFLDIRSPGLGDTAMYLCATSRGQTGYTFGSGTRLTVV.